Presented here are 17 T cell receptor beta chains from one specimen sequenced in a study of blood T cell repertoires in COVID-19. Method: immunoSEQ multiplex PCR; TCRdb's copy keeps in-frame clones and lacks some. This sample has around 300,000 clones, with approximately 92% found just once. The sample comprised peripheral blood. Receptors originate from a woman in her 30s with COVID-19, enrolled during active disease.

The rearrangement uses TRBV28 and TRBJ1-1; weak D call: TRBD1 (5 bases). Looked up from germline, CDR1 is MDHEN and CDR2 is SYDVKM. V gave up 8 bases and J gave up 3 bases, with 7 bases separating them. This CDR3 spans 11 amino acids. The CDR3 bases are TGTGCCAGCTACAGGTACACTGAAGCTTTCTTT. The encoded protein is CASYRYTEAFF.

This sequence joins TRBV18 and TRBJ2-4, with D possibly TRBD2 on 5 matching bases. This CDR3 is 15 amino acids long. The V gene lost 0 bases and the J gene lost 0 bases, with 6 bases spanning the gap. The germline CDR1 and CDR2 sequences are KGHSH and LQKENI. The CDR3 loop is CASSPPGGAKNIQYF. Here the CDR3 DNA reads TGTGCCAGCTCACCACCCGGAGGAGCCAAAAACATTCAGTACTTC.

As for this clone: This could be a read error, since a much larger clone is one nucleotide away. The identical CDR3 is also encoded by other nucleotide sequences in the sample. CDR3 sequence (DNA): TGTGCCTGCGGGTGGGGAGGGGAGGGTCAGGAGACCCAGTACTTC. Its translation is CACGWGGEGQETQYF. The chain couples TRBV19 to TRBJ2-5; 7 positions agree with TRBD2. The CDR3 covers 15 residues. Trimming removed 11 bases from V and 5 bases from J; junction bases left unmatched: 17. Germline V gives CDR1 LNHDA, CDR2 SQIVND (reference sequence).

This chain connects TRBV28 to TRBJ2-7; D not certain. V lost 4 bases and J lost 6, with 10 bases in between. CDR3 size: 12 residues. Germline V gene lookup returns CDR1 MDHEN and CDR2 SYDVKM. The DNA for the CDR3 is TGTGCCAGCAGTTCCCCGGTCTCCGAGCAGTACTTC. Residues: CASSSPVSEQYF.

The V and J genes are TRBV29-1 and TRBJ2-1; TRBD1 matches at 8 bases. The V gene's germline CDR1 is SQVTM and CDR2 ANQGSEA. The CDR3 spans 12 residues. V shed 4 bases and J 5 bases; nucleotides not matched to a gene: 1. CDR3 bases: TGCAGCGTTGCCAGGGGGCACAATGAGCAGTTCTTC. Encoded protein: CSVARGHNEQFF.

This sequence joins TRBV7-2 and TRBJ2-5; 7 positions match TRBD2. V lost 1 base and J lost 5; bases outside the gene matches: 7. This CDR3 spans 15 amino acids. The germline V gene has CDR1 SGHTA and CDR2 FQGNSA. This CDR3 is CASSLGSGKWETQYF. In DNA form, the CDR3 reads TGTGCCAGCAGCTTAGGGAGCGGGAAGTGGGAGACCCAGTACTTC.

The genes are TRBV28 and TRBJ1-2, with 7 positions matching TRBD1. Germline loops: CDR1 MDHEN, CDR2 SYDVKM. V was clipped by 0 bases and J by 6 bases; unmatched bases: 10. This CDR3 has 16 amino acids. This CDR3 is CASSLWEGPGGNGYTF. CDR3 coding DNA: TGTGCCAGCAGTTTATGGGAGGGGCCAGGGGGAAATGGCTACACCTTC.

This rearrangement joins TRBV7-8 to TRBJ2-1; possibly TRBD2 for D (6 bases). Trimming pared 2 bases from V and 2 bases from J, leaving 16 bases between. The CDR3 sequence is 17 residues long. Germline loops: CDR1 SGHVS, CDR2 FQNEAQ. CDR3 DNA: TGTGCCAGCAGCTTAACGGTACTAGCTCGGACCTACAATGAGCAGTTCTTC. It yields the protein CASSLTVLARTYNEQFF.

The chain uses TRBV11-2 and TRBJ1-2; TRBD1 is a possible D gene (6 bases). CDR3 length equals 13 residues. CDR1 and CDR2 (germline): SGHAT, FQNNGV. Trimming stripped 5 bases from V and 8 bases from J, with 15 bases between. CDR3 bases: TGTGCCAGCAGCCGTTTAGGGGGAGACGGCTACACCTTC. Protein product: CASSRLGGDGYTF.

J is TRBJ1-5 and V is TRBV30; TRBD1 matches at 7 bases. Germline values: CDR1 GTSNPN, CDR2 SVGIG (reference sequence). V was clipped by 2 bases and J by 5 bases; unmatched bases: 3. This CDR3 comprises 13 residues. Here the CDR3 reads CAWSFGTDQPQHF. DNA of the CDR3: TGTGCCTGGAGTTTCGGGACAGATCAGCCCCAGCATTTT.

This clone has a handful of counts. This chain links TRBV7-9 with TRBJ2-3; possible D gene TRBD2, 5 bases. The CDR3 consists of 15 residues. Germline lookup yields CDR1 SEHNR and CDR2 FQNEAQ (reference sequence). V was pared by 2 bases and J by 6 bases, with 15 bases between. CDR3 in amino acids: CASSLRVGVEDTQYF. The CDR3 DNA sequence: TGTGCCAGCAGCTTAAGAGTGGGAGTGGAGGATACGCAGTATTTT. Together with reference TRBV7-9 and TRBJ2-3, the CDR3 gives the full variable domain: DTGVSQNPRHKITKRGQNVTFRCDPISEHNRLYWYRQTLGQGPEFLTYFQNEAQLEKSRLLSDRFSAERPKGSFSTLEIQRTEQGDSAMYLCASSLRVGVEDTQYFGPGTRLTVL.

Turning to this clone: This same CDR3 is encoded by further DNA sequences in the sample. V and J are TRBV30 and TRBJ1-5, with a possible D match to TRBD1 (5 bases). This CDR3 comprises 14 residues. Germline assignment: CDR1 GTSNPN and CDR2 SVGIG (reference sequence). Trimming stripped 2 bases from V and 1 base from J, with 9 bases between. CDR3 nucleotide sequence: TGTGCCTGGAGTCCCGGGGGGAGCAATCAGCCCCAGCATTTT. Translation gives CAWSPGGSNQPQHF.

The chain employs TRBV2 and TRBJ2-1, with TRBD2 matching over 10 bases. Per germline, CDR1 SNHLY and CDR2 FYNNEI. With V trimmed by 4 bases and J by 7 bases, 7 bases remained unmatched. The CDR3 length is 15 residues. The CDR3 DNA reads TGTGCCAGCAGTGGGTTAGGACTAGCGGTTAATGAGCAGTTCTTC. This translates into CASSGLGLAVNEQFF.

CDR3 in DNA: TGTGCCAGCAGCCAAGACCCCGGGACAGGGGGCTACGAGCAGTACTTC. Translated: CASSQDPGTGGYEQYF. The chain has TRBV4-2 and TRBJ2-7; TRBD1 matches 11 bases. The CDR3 loop spans 16 amino acids. Germline-derived CDR1 and CDR2 are LGHNA and YNFKEQ. With 0 bases clipped from V and 3 bases from J, the junction kept 4 bases outside the gene matches.

This chain links TRBV30 with TRBJ2-5; weak D call: TRBD1 (6 bases). This CDR3 spans 12 amino acids. The germline V gene encodes CDR1 GTSNPN and CDR2 SVGIG (reference sequence). V was trimmed by 5 bases and J by 6 bases, leaving 13 bases between them. As DNA, the CDR3 is TGTGCCTGGGGGGTACAGGGAAAGACCCAGTACTTC. Its protein product is CAWGVQGKTQYF.

This chain connects TRBV2 to TRBJ2-4; tentative D call: TRBD2 (5 bases). V lost 6 bases and J 7 bases, leaving 19 bases between the germline ends. The CDR3 consists of 15 residues. Germline assignment: CDR1 SNHLY and CDR2 FYNNEI. The CDR3 nucleotides are TGTGCCAGCAGCGCCAGGAAGAGCGGTTCGAACATTCAGTACTTC. Amino acid sequence: CASSARKSGSNIQYF.

The chain combines TRBV28 with TRBJ2-1; 7 bases fit TRBD1. The CDR3 has 15 amino acids. Germline V gene data show CDR1 as MDHEN and CDR2 as SYDVKM. J gave up 7 bases and V 6 bases, and 12 bases lay outside the gene matches. CDR3: CASSKRQGTRNEQFF. The CDR3 coding sequence is TGTGCCAGCAGCAAAAGACAGGGTACAAGAAATGAGCAGTTCTTC. The full variable domain, in which reference TRBV28 and TRBJ2-1 provide the parts outside the CDR3, is DVKVTQSSRYLVKRTGEKVFLECVQDMDHENMFWYRQDPGLGLRLIYFSYDVKMKEKGDIPEGYSVSREKKERFSLILESASTNQTSMYLCASSKRQGTRNEQFFGPGTRLTVL.